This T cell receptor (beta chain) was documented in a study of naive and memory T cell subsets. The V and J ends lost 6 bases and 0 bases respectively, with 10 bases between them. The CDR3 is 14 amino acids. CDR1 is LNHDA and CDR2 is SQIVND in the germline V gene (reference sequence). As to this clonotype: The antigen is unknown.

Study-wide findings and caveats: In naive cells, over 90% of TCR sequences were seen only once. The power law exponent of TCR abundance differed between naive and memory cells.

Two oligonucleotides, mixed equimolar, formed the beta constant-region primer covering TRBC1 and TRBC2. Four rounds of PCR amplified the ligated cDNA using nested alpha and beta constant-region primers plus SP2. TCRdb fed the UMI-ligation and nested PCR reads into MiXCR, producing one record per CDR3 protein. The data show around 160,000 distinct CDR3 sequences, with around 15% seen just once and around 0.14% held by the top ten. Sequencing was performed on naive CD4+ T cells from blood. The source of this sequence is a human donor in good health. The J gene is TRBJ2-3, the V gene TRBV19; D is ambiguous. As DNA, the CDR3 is TGTGCCAGTAGGGACGGTCACAGCACAGATACGCAGTATTTT. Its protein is CASRDGHSTDTQYF.